One sample yielded the 5 T cell receptor beta chains listed below, sequenced in a study of PD-1 blockade in classical Hodgkin lymphoma (TCRdb year 2020). To prepare the library, the immunoSEQ multiplex PCR assay was applied. In its TCRdb copy, this immuneACCESS table keeps in-frame sequences only and misses some clones. Where compared with another copy, unresolved V genes explain less than half of these, and the others have no known cause. The sample data list tens of thousands of clones, and almost 90% of these were observed just once. The leading ten clones occupy roughly 14% of the sample. This specimen's time point label, per the study, means: cycle 4 day 1 (C4D1), after more than 5 weeks of nivolumab. Relapse after autologous stem cell transplantation had occurred in all trial patients, and cohorts A, B and C were distinguished by prior brentuximab vedotin exposure. The sequenced sample was peripheral blood mononuclear cells (PBMCs), obtained before the fourth cycle of nivolumab. Receptors originate from a human donor with classical Hodgkin lymphoma.

The rearrangement links TRBV27 to TRBJ2-1, with 12 bases lining up with TRBD2. Germline V gene sequence: CDR1 MNHEY, CDR2 SMNVEV (reference sequence). V trimming: 8 bases; J trimming: 2 bases; junction bases outside the gene matches: 10. The CDR3 contains 17 residues. The CDR3 DNA follows: TGTGCCAGCCTTTCTAGCGGGAGGGGGGTTGCCTACAATGAGCAGTTCTTC. This gives the protein CASLSSGRGVAYNEQFF.

The chain combines TRBV12-5 with TRBJ2-1, with a weak D call TRBD2 (5 bases). This CDR3 spans 14 amino acids. CDR1 is LGHNT and CDR2 is FRNRAP in the germline V gene. Trimming stripped 4 bases from V and 1 base from J, with 8 bases between. CDR3 coding DNA: TGTGCTAGTGGTTCTCGAGGGTCCTACAATGAGCAGTTCTTC. Translated, it gives CASGSRGSYNEQFF.

This rearrangement joins TRBV2 to TRBJ2-7; D may correspond to TRBD1 or TRBD2 (5 bases each). There are 12 residues in the CDR3. V gave up 8 bases and J gave up 1 base, with 9 bases separating them. The germline V gene has CDR1 SNHLY and CDR2 FYNNEI. The CDR3 DNA sequence: TGTGCCAGCGGGGGATATTCCTACGAGCAGTACTTC. Its protein is CASGGYSYEQYF.

The chain combines TRBV18 with TRBJ1-4, with D tentatively TRBD1 (6 bases). With 6 bases removed from V and 2 bases from J, the gap between germline ends came to 22 bases. Germline CDR1 KGHSH, CDR2 LQKENI. This CDR3 is 18 amino acids long. CDR3 nucleotides: TGTGCCAGCTCCCCGAGGCCTACAGGGCCGGACACTAATGAAAAACTGTTTTTT. Translation: CASSPRPTGPDTNEKLFF.

The chain combines TRBV6-5 with TRBJ2-1; the match to TRBD1 covers 7 bases. The CDR3 loop spans 15 amino acids. J gave up 0 bases and V 5 bases, and 4 bases lay outside the gene matches. The germline V gene has CDR1 MNHEY and CDR2 SVGAGI. In DNA, the CDR3 is TGTGCCAGCAGTAAGGGGGCCAGCTCCTACAATGAGCAGTTCTTC. This codes for CASSKGASSYNEQFF.